This T cell receptor (beta chain) was found in a study of control samples from healthy donors and cancer patients. This CDR3 has 15 amino acids. With V trimmed by 4 bases and J by 6 bases, 12 bases remained unmatched. The germline gives CDR1 SGHNT, CDR2 YYREEE (reference sequence). Produced via immunoSEQ multiplex PCR; TCRdb's table is partial and in-frame only. The table has around 58,000 clones, approximately 91% seen once. Sequenced material: blood. The genes are TRBV5-4 and TRBJ2-7; 8 bases line up with TRBD1. The source is a man aged 50 to 60 in good health. The CDR3 spells CASSAGQGKAVEQYF. In nucleotides, the CDR3 is TGTGCCAGCAGCGCTGGACAGGGAAAAGCGGTCGAGCAGTACTTC.